What follows describes a single TCR beta chain. Its specificity is not known. These data belong to a study of cytomegalovirus exposure and HLA in healthy donors. Primers: 60 Vbeta forward and 13 Jbeta reverse. The data were produced by immunoSEQ multiplex PCR, yet TCRdb's version contains in-frame clones alone and is incomplete. Among roughly 100,000 clones, 13% to 15% were seen once, and the ten largest hold 0.8% to 0.95%. Trimming took 7 bases from V and 3 from J; bases not matched to a gene: 9. Germline V gives CDR1 MDHEN, CDR2 SYDVKM. The CDR3 spans 15 residues. Study observations and caveats: Whilst most TCR sequences proved rare, a subset of public TCRs occurred across many donors.

The sequence came from a female donor in good health and CMV-seronegative. The chain recombines TRBV28 with TRBJ2-7, with TRBD2 matching over 10 bases. The sequencing input was PBMCs. The CDR3 DNA sequence: TGTGCCAGCAACCGACTAGCGGGCGACAACTACGAGCAGTACTTC. It specifies CASNRLAGDNYEQYF. The full variable domain, completed using reference TRBV28 and TRBJ2-7, is DVKVTQSSRYLVKRTGEKVFLECVQDMDHENMFWYRQDPGLGLRLIYFSYDVKMKEKGDIPEGYSVSREKKERFSLILESASTNQTSMYLCASNRLAGDNYEQYFGPGTRLTVT.